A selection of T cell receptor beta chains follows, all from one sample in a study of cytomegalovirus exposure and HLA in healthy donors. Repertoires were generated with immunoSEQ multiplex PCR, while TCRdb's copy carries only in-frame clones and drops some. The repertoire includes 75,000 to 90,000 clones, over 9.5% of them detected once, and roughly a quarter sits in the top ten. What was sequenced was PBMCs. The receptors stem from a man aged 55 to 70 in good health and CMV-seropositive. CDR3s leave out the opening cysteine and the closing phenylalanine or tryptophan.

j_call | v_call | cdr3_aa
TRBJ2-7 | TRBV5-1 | ASNGVASYEQY
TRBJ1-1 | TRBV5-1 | ASSLHRGETEAF
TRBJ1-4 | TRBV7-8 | ASSLGSAGLNEKLF
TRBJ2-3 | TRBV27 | ASRTSGRVGTDTQY
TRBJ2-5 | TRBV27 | ATTRAGGETQY
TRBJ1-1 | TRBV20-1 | SARGGGEAF
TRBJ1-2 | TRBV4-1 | ASSRETLNYGYT
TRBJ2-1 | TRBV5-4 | ASSPSVAASYNEQF
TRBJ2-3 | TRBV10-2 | ASSAIGGGTQY
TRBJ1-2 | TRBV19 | ASSPGQGNYGYT
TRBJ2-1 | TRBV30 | AWSPRSDEQF
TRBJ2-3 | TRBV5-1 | ASSLEGTGVDTQY
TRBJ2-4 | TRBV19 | ASNDRAKNIQY
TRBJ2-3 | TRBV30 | AWSVTGVADTQY
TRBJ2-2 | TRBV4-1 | ASSQSPARTRGEHNGELF
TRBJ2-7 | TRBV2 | ASRARNGVEQY
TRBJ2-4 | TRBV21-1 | ASRVGGLLAKNIQY
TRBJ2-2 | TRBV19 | ASSYRLAGGIGELF
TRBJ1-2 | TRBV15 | ATSNVGASNYGYT
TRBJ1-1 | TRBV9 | ASSPLNTEAF
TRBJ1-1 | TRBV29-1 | SVETGGNTEAF
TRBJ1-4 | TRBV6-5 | ASRPGALEKLF
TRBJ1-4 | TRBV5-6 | ASSLGQGASEKLF
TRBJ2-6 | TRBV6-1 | ASSDFLAGPSGANVLT
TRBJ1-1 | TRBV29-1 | SAQQGNTEAF
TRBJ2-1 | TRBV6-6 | ASSYGGARTYNEQF
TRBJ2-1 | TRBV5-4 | ASSPTGYNEQF
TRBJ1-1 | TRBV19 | ASSKITGRDTEAF
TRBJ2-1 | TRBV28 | ASSFLAGNNEQF